What follows are 15 T cell receptor beta chains derived from one specimen sequenced in a study of cytomegalovirus exposure and HLA in healthy donors. Primers included in the PCR were 60 Vbeta and 13 Jbeta primers. Some clones are missing from TCRdb's copy, which holds only in-frame ones; the method was immunoSEQ multiplex PCR. Found here are roughly 200,000 clones, approximately 79% of them singletons; the top ten hold 4.4%. Sequences were obtained from PBMCs. These receptors were collected from a woman aged 30 to 39 in good health and CMV-seropositive.

CDR3 sequence: CASSGTGGAYNEQFF. The DNA for the CDR3 is TGTGCCAGCAGCGGGACAGGGGGGGCCTACAATGAGCAGTTCTTC. This chain connects TRBV7-9 to TRBJ2-1, with 11 bases identical to TRBD1. This CDR3 is built from 15 residues. V lost 5 bases and J lost 2; bases outside the gene matches: 2. Germline V gene lookup returns CDR1 SEHNR and CDR2 FQNEAQ (reference sequence). The whole variable domain, remainder taken from reference TRBV7-9 and TRBJ2-1, is DTGVSQNPRHKITKRGQNVTFRCDPISEHNRLYWYRQTLGQGPEFLTYFQNEAQLEKSRLLSDRFSAERPKGSFSTLEIQRTEQGDSAMYLCASSGTGGAYNEQFFGPGTRLTVL.

This clone was seen once. V is TRBV4-1 and J is TRBJ2-3; maybe TRBD2 (5 bases). This CDR3 region has 15 residues. CDR1 MGHRA and CDR2 YSYEKL come from the germline V gene. Trimming removed 1 base at V and 2 bases at J, with 10 bases between. CDR3 protein: CASSQAPGYTDTQYF. In DNA form, the CDR3 reads TGCGCCAGCAGCCAAGCCCCGGGGTACACAGATACGCAGTATTTT.

The V gene is TRBV10-3, the J gene TRBJ1-1; D not certain. Per the germline V gene, CDR1 is ENHRY and CDR2 is SYGVKD. V was shortened by 4 bases and J by 6 bases, with 15 bases between the two germline ends. There are 14 residues in the CDR3. The CDR3 DNA follows: TGTGCCATCAGTGGAGGCCTTGTAGCCGCTGAAGCTTTCTTT. As protein: CAISGGLVAAEAFF.

The chain employs TRBV9 and TRBJ2-2; D remains ambiguous. Deletions cut 0 bases from V and 5 bases from J, with 5 bases between. The CDR3 sequence is 13 residues long. The germline CDR1 and CDR2 sequences are SGDLS and YYNGEE. DNA of the CDR3: TGTGCCAGCAGCGTAGAAGCTACCGGGGAGCTGTTTTTT. Protein: CASSVEATGELFF.

This chain joins TRBV4-1 and TRBJ2-2, with D perhaps TRBD1 (6 bases). Trimming stripped 5 bases from V and 4 bases from J, with 8 bases between. The germline CDR1 and CDR2 sequences are MGHRA and YSYEKL. The CDR3 is 13 amino acids. CDR3 loop: CASSGQSTGELFF. The CDR3 DNA reads TGCGCCAGCAGCGGACAGAGCACCGGGGAGCTGTTTTTT.

As DNA, the CDR3 is TGTGCCAGCAGAACCGGGACATTATCCTACGAGCAGTACTTC. Translation: CASRTGTLSYEQYF. V gene TRBV2 combines with J gene TRBJ2-7; D may be TRBD1 (6 bases). This CDR3 has 14 amino acids. Germline-derived CDR1 and CDR2 are SNHLY and FYNNEI. Deletions cut 6 bases from V and 1 base from J, with 13 bases between.

This clone has more than one count but fewer than ten. The chain couples TRBV19 to TRBJ2-2; TRBD1 matches at 9 bases. This CDR3 region has 15 residues. V trimming: 5 bases; J trimming: 2 bases; junction bases outside the gene matches: 3. Germline V CDR1 and CDR2: LNHDA, SQIVND (reference sequence). This CDR3 reads CASSGGQGNTGELFF. The CDR3 DNA sequence: TGTGCCAGTAGTGGGGGACAGGGCAACACCGGGGAGCTGTTTTTT.

V and J are TRBV6-5 and TRBJ2-7; 8 nucleotides match TRBD1. The V gene's germline CDR1 is MNHEY and CDR2 SVGAGI. The CDR3 has 14 amino acids. The ends lost 4 bases at V and 11 bases at J; junction bases unmatched: 13. CDR3 protein: CASSSTDRGGVKYF. The CDR3 region has the DNA TGTGCCAGCAGTTCTACAGACAGGGGTGGCGTAAAGTACTTC.

The chain employs TRBV6-5 and TRBJ1-2, with TRBD1 as a possible D gene (6 bases). The germline CDR1 and CDR2 sequences are MNHEY and SVGAGI. Trimming pared 2 bases from V and 0 bases from J, leaving 13 bases between. CDR3 length: 16 amino acids. The CDR3 coding sequence is TGTGCCAGCAGTTACACAGGCAGGGGCGCTAACTATGGCTACACCTTC. Its protein is CASSYTGRGANYGYTF.

The chain joins TRBV5-1 to TRBJ1-6, with D possibly being TRBD1 (5 bases). V was cut by 6 bases and J by 7 bases, with 17 bases left in between. This CDR3 has 15 residues. CDR1 and CDR2 (germline): SGHRS, YFSETQ. CDR3 in amino acids: CASTRSSPGNSPLHF. The CDR3 nucleotides are TGCGCCAGCACCCGGAGTAGCCCAGGGAATTCACCCCTCCACTTT.

This chain connects TRBV5-1 to TRBJ2-3, with a weak D call TRBD2 (5 bases). The CDR3 totals 15 residues. The V end was cut by 1 base, the J end by 2 bases, with 11 bases between. From germline, CDR1 is SGHRS and CDR2 YFSETQ. The CDR3 reads CASSLLQRPTDTQYF. CDR3 in DNA: TGCGCCAGCAGCTTGTTGCAGCGGCCCACAGATACGCAGTATTTT.

This chain links TRBV2 with TRBJ2-5; 9 bases are shared with TRBD1. Looked up from germline, CDR1 is SNHLY and CDR2 is FYNNEI. This CDR3 has 14 amino acids. Unmatched junction bases numbered 7, after V lost 6 bases and J lost 5 bases. The CDR3, as DNA: TGTGCCAGCAGCAATGACAGGGGGTGGGAGACCCAGTACTTC. Protein sequence: CASSNDRGWETQYF.

This clone was seen only once. This chain links TRBV30 with TRBJ2-7; possible D gene TRBD1, 5 bases. Between the trimmed V and J ends, which lost 1 base and 5 bases, there was a span of 9 bases. The CDR3 is made up of 12 amino acids. Germline V CDR1 and CDR2: GTSNPN, SVGIG (reference sequence). CDR3 in DNA: TGTGCCTGGAGTGGGGGCTGGGACGAGCAGTACTTC. Amino acids: CAWSGGWDEQYF.

This clone was picked up one time. The CDR3 DNA reads as TGCGCCAGCAGCCAAACCCACAGGGAGACAGATACGCAGTATTTT. Protein product: CASSQTHRETDTQYF. J is TRBJ2-3 and V is TRBV4-3; tentative D call: TRBD1 (6 bases). The V end lost 2 bases, the J end lost 3 bases, and 12 bases lay between the germline ends. CDR3 length: 15 amino acids. From germline, CDR1 is LGHNA and CDR2 YSLEER.

The V and J genes are TRBV7-9 and TRBJ2-3, with D maybe TRBD1 (5 bases). Germline CDR1 SEHNR, CDR2 FQNEAQ (reference sequence). The germline V and J ends were trimmed by 8 bases and 5 bases, with 11 bases remaining between them. The CDR3 consists of 12 residues. CDR3 DNA sequence: TGTGCCAGCGAAGGGCAGGGAGATACGCAGTATTTT. Its translation is CASEGQGDTQYF.